This is a list of T cell receptor beta chains from one sample in a study of shared clonotypes between healthy human individuals. Produced via immunoSEQ multiplex PCR; TCRdb's table is partial and in-frame only. The sample carries about 1.1 million clones, 75% to 80% recorded once. Sequenced sample: memory CD4+ T cells from PBMCs. The receptor set was obtained from a man younger than 30 in good health. Some clones in this sample may be carry-over from other donors' samples. Both conserved end residues are part of each CDR3. Each record gives: CDR3 protein, CDR3 DNA, clone size, D gene, V gene, J gene. A D gene is named only where the DNA matches it firmly. Size values are once, few and many counts, or a class for expanded clones, and some rows have none.

CDR3aa: CASSAEMGAKRTEAFF
CDR3nt: TGTGCCAGCAGCGCCGAGATGGGGGCGAAGAGGACTGAAGCTTTCTTT
abundance: -
d_gene: -
v_gene: TRBV9
j_gene: TRBJ1-1

CDR3aa: CASSARDRAYEQYF
CDR3nt: TGTGCCAGCAGCGCCCGGGACAGGGCCTACGAGCAGTACTTC
abundance: -
d_gene: TRBD1
v_gene: TRBV7-2
j_gene: TRBJ2-7

CDR3aa: CASSLRVGQYNEQFF
CDR3nt: TGTGCCAGCAGTTTAAGGGTAGGCCAGTACAATGAGCAGTTCTTC
abundance: -
d_gene: -
v_gene: TRBV28
j_gene: TRBJ2-1

CDR3aa: CASSPTTTSGRRYEQFF
CDR3nt: TGTGCCAGCAGCCCGACAACGACTAGCGGGAGGAGGTATGAGCAGTTCTTC
abundance: -
d_gene: TRBD2
v_gene: TRBV5-4
j_gene: TRBJ2-1

CDR3aa: CASSLGQGYGANVLTF
CDR3nt: TGTGCCAGCAGCTTAGGACAGGGGTATGGGGCCAACGTCCTGACTTTC
abundance: -
d_gene: TRBD1
v_gene: TRBV7-9
j_gene: TRBJ2-6

CDR3aa: CASSLHLDLNTEAFF
CDR3nt: TGTGCCAGCAGCTTACATCTGGACCTGAACACTGAAGCTTTCTTT
abundance: -
d_gene: -
v_gene: TRBV11-2
j_gene: TRBJ1-1

CDR3aa: CASSEGVGYSNQPQHF
CDR3nt: TGTGCCAGCAGTGAAGGCGTTGGATATAGCAATCAGCCCCAGCATTTT
abundance: -
d_gene: -
v_gene: TRBV6-1
j_gene: TRBJ1-5

CDR3aa: CASSATGRGQPQHF
CDR3nt: TGTGCCAGCAGTGCGACAGGGAGAGGACAGCCCCAGCATTTT
abundance: -
d_gene: TRBD1
v_gene: TRBV2
j_gene: TRBJ1-5

CDR3aa: CASSYGGQGAANEQFF
CDR3nt: TGTGCCAGCAGCTATGGAGGACAGGGGGCGGCGAATGAGCAGTTCTTC
abundance: -
d_gene: TRBD1
v_gene: TRBV5-4
j_gene: TRBJ2-1

CDR3aa: CASSLLRGGETQYF
CDR3nt: TGTGCCAGCAGCTTGCTACGGGGGGGAGAGACCCAGTACTTC
abundance: -
d_gene: TRBD2
v_gene: TRBV5-6
j_gene: TRBJ2-5

CDR3aa: CASSVGTNNYGYTF
CDR3nt: TGTGCCAGCAGCGTAGGGACCAATAACTATGGCTACACCTTC
abundance: -
d_gene: -
v_gene: TRBV9
j_gene: TRBJ1-2

CDR3aa: CASAGGQPSYEQYF
CDR3nt: TGTGCCAGCGCCGGGGGACAGCCCTCCTACGAGCAGTACTTC
abundance: -
d_gene: -
v_gene: TRBV2
j_gene: TRBJ2-7

CDR3aa: CAISGTGGTEAFF
CDR3nt: TGTGCCATCAGTGGGACAGGGGGCACTGAAGCTTTCTTT
abundance: few
d_gene: TRBD1
v_gene: TRBV10-3
j_gene: TRBJ1-1

CDR3aa: CASSVVGGEAFF
CDR3nt: TGTGCCAGCAGCGTTGTCGGGGGGGAAGCTTTCTTT
abundance: -
d_gene: -
v_gene: TRBV9
j_gene: TRBJ1-1

CDR3aa: CSAEGRGSSFDYGYTF
CDR3nt: TGCAGCGCCGAGGGTCGGGGGAGCTCTTTTGACTATGGCTACACCTTC
abundance: few
d_gene: -
v_gene: TRBV29-1
j_gene: TRBJ1-2

CDR3aa: CSVRTGQGIYEQYF
CDR3nt: TGCAGCGTCCGAACGGGACAGGGGATCTACGAGCAGTACTTC
abundance: -
d_gene: TRBD1
v_gene: TRBV29-1
j_gene: TRBJ2-7

CDR3aa: CASRGSREQYF
CDR3nt: TGCGCCAGCAGGGGTTCCCGCGAGCAGTACTTC
abundance: -
d_gene: -
v_gene: TRBV10-2
j_gene: TRBJ2-7

CDR3aa: CASSLDFQTAGYTF
CDR3nt: TGTGCCAGCAGCTTAGATTTCCAGACGGCTGGCTACACCTTC
abundance: -
d_gene: -
v_gene: TRBV11-2
j_gene: TRBJ1-2

CDR3aa: CASSIEPGQRGQTQYF
CDR3nt: TGCGCCAGCAGCATAGAACCGGGACAGAGAGGCCAGACCCAGTACTTC
abundance: once
d_gene: TRBD1
v_gene: TRBV5-1
j_gene: TRBJ2-5

CDR3aa: CASSEGRDRGVGETQYF
CDR3nt: TGTGCCAGCAGCGAGGGCCGGGACAGGGGGGTCGGGGAGACCCAGTACTTC
abundance: -
d_gene: TRBD1
v_gene: TRBV7-8
j_gene: TRBJ2-5

CDR3aa: CASSAPGTGVGQFF
CDR3nt: TGTGCCAGCAGTGCTCCCGGGACAGGGGTTGGGCAGTTCTTC
abundance: once
d_gene: TRBD1
v_gene: TRBV9
j_gene: TRBJ2-1

CDR3aa: CASSPRQGRTGELFF
CDR3nt: TGTGCCAGCTCACCCCGACAGGGTCGGACCGGGGAGCTGTTTTTT
abundance: -
d_gene: TRBD1
v_gene: TRBV18
j_gene: TRBJ2-2

CDR3aa: CASSEVSIGLVNEQFF
CDR3nt: TGTGCCAGCAGTGAAGTTAGTATCGGACTCGTCAATGAGCAGTTCTTC
abundance: -
d_gene: -
v_gene: TRBV6-1
j_gene: TRBJ2-1

CDR3aa: CASSLYTDTQYF
CDR3nt: TGTGCCAGCAGCCTGTACACAGATACGCAGTATTTT
abundance: -
d_gene: -
v_gene: TRBV7-2
j_gene: TRBJ2-3